This TCR beta chain was observed in a study of blood T cell repertoires in COVID-19. The wider study: Researchers got acute and convalescent COVID-19 samples from the United States, Italy and Spain. Nucleic acid was either cDNA or gDNA, and it came from T cells, B-cell-depleted T cells, or PBMCs.

This CDR3 has 13 residues. Germline CDR1 MNHNS, CDR2 SASEGT. V was pared by 0 bases and J by 13 bases, with 5 bases of the junction left unmatched. Original processing notes: Nucleated cell number was recorded as an estimate derived from reference gene primer amplification. The protocol was immunoSEQ multiplex PCR, while the TCRdb copy is restricted to in-frame clones and leaves out a portion. Clonal size and the V and J genes are those of that table, whereas D and trimming came from the DNA. The repertoire consists of 150,000 or so clones, with roughly three quarters occurring once and the leading ten covering around 2%.

The receptor comes from a woman aged 65 to 85 with acute or convalescent COVID-19. J is TRBJ2-1 and V is TRBV6-1; 8 positions agree with TRBD2. Sequenced input: peripheral blood. The CDR3 bases are TGTGCCAGCAGTGAAGCTACCGGGGGGGACCAGTTCTTC. This codes for CASSEATGGDQFF.